This T cell receptor (beta chain) was observed in a study of blood T cell repertoires in COVID-19. There are 16 residues in the CDR3. As handled by the study authors: Estimation of nucleated cell counts was performed using reference gene primer amplification. Using immunoSEQ multiplex PCR, the repertoire was profiled, and TCRdb retains in-frame clones only, with some absent. The DNA was the basis for D and trimming; V, J and clone size are from that table. The table lists around 160,000 clones, around 87% of them singletons. Sequences were obtained from peripheral blood. This chain joins TRBV21-1 and TRBJ1-4; the table's D call, TRBD1, was not checked against the DNA. TRBV21-1 is reported as a pseudogene. This TCR derives from a woman between 65 and 79 years old with COVID-19, enrolled during active disease. In DNA, the CDR3 is TGTGCCAGCAGCAAAGCGAGGGGGCGATCGGGCGAAAAACTGTTTTTT. Its translation: CASSKARGRSGEKLFF.